The 28 T cell receptor beta chains below were found in one sample sequenced in a study of T-cell memory formation after mild COVID-19. Each CDR3 protein is one row after TCRdb ran MiXCR on the 5' RACE reads. Of a few hundred thousand distinct CDR3 sequences listed, about a sixth are singletons. Specimen: PBMCs or a T cell subset sorted from them (not recorded which). These receptors all come from a young man who had mild COVID-19 (a few samples of this study predate the infection). Cell type and time point are not known.

The sample holds a few counts of this clonotype. V usage is TRBV10-3 and J usage is TRBJ1-5; TRBD1 might be the D (5 bases). V was shortened by 4 bases and J by 7 bases, with 14 bases between the two germline ends. Germline-derived CDR1 and CDR2 are ENHRY and SYGVKD. This CDR3 is 14 amino acids long. CDR3 coding DNA: TGTGCCATCAGTGGACTCAGGGCGGGCCAGCCCCAGCATTTT. Translated, it gives CAISGLRAGQPQHF.

The V gene is TRBV30, the J gene TRBJ2-7, with 8 bases fitting TRBD1. V lost 2 bases to trimming and J lost 3 bases; unmatched junction nucleotides: 12. Per germline, CDR1 GTSNPN and CDR2 SVGIG (reference sequence). This CDR3 has 16 amino acids. Here the CDR3 reads CAWSYGWGDRSYEQYF. The CDR3 DNA reads as TGTGCCTGGAGTTACGGCTGGGGGGACAGGAGCTACGAGCAGTACTTC. Looking up the rest from reference TRBV30 and TRBJ2-7 gives the full variable domain: SQTIHQWPATLVQPVGSPLSLECTVEGTSNPNLYWYRQAAGRGLQLLFYSVGIGQISSEVPQNLSASRPQDRQFILSSKKLLLSDSGFYLCAWSYGWGDRSYEQYFGPGTRLTVT.

This clonotype was detected a few times. This rearrangement joins TRBV7-2 to TRBJ2-6; TRBD1 might be the D (6 bases). The CDR3 spans 15 residues. Trimming stripped 6 bases from V and 2 bases from J, with 11 bases between. The V gene's germline CDR1 is SGHTA and CDR2 FQGNSA. The CDR3 reads CASSPNRAGANVLTF. DNA of the CDR3: TGTGCCAGCAGTCCGAACAGGGCTGGGGCCAACGTCCTGACTTTC. Complete variable domain (other parts from reference TRBV7-2 and TRBJ2-6): GAGVSQSPSNKVTEKGKDVELRCDPISGHTALYWYRQSLGQGLEFLIYFQGNSAPDKSGLPSDRFSAERTGGSVSTLTIQRTQQEDSAVYLCASSPNRAGANVLTFGAGSRLTVL.

V usage is TRBV7-9 and J usage is TRBJ2-3; a weak D match, TRBD2 (5 bases). Trimming removed 0 bases from V and 3 bases from J, with 10 bases in between. The CDR3 is 15 residues long. Germline assignment: CDR1 SEHNR and CDR2 FQNEAQ (reference sequence). The CDR3: CASSLAPGVTDTQYF. CDR3 coding DNA: TGTGCCAGCAGCTTAGCGCCCGGGGTTACAGATACGCAGTATTTT.

This clonotype was observed a few times. The J gene is TRBJ2-2, the V gene TRBV12-3 or TRBV12-4, with D uncertain. The CDR3 sequence is 13 residues long. Trimming cost V 6 bases and J 0 bases, with 5 bases left between them. Here the CDR3 DNA reads TGTGCCAGCAGCACATCGAACACCGGGGAGCTGTTTTTT. Amino acids: CASSTSNTGELFF.

The J gene is TRBJ2-1, the V gene TRBV24-1; 8 bases map to TRBD2. With 5 bases clipped from V and 7 bases from J, the junction kept 6 bases outside the gene matches. CDR3 length: 14 amino acids. Germline lookup yields CDR1 KGHDR and CDR2 SFDVKD. DNA for the CDR3: TGTGCCACCAGTGGACGGGGGGGCCTAAATGAGCAGTTCTTC. Its translation: CATSGRGGLNEQFF.

This clonotype showed up just a few times. V and J are TRBV4-3 and TRBJ2-2, with D possibly being TRBD1 (6 bases). CDR1 and CDR2 from the germline V gene are LGHNA and YSLEER. Trimming left V 0 bases short and J 6 bases short, with 14 bases between. The CDR3 extends over 16 amino acids. CDR3: CASSQEVSNRAGELFF. The CDR3 nucleotides are TGCGCCAGCAGCCAAGAGGTGTCGAACAGGGCCGGGGAGCTGTTTTTT.

This rearrangement joins TRBV6-1 to TRBJ1-5, with no clear D. Germline CDR1 is MNHNS and CDR2 is SASEGT. The V and J ends lost 3 bases and 6 bases respectively, with 12 bases between them. The CDR3 extends over 14 amino acids. CDR3: CASSEIGLGQPQHF. Here the CDR3 DNA reads TGTGCCAGCAGTGAGATTGGGTTGGGTCAGCCCCAGCATTTT.

The sample holds a few counts of this clonotype. The chain uses TRBV10-3 and TRBJ2-3, with TRBD2 identical over 8 bases. Trimming at V came to 7 bases and at J to 0 bases, leaving 6 bases not matched to a gene. Germline loops: CDR1 ENHRY, CDR2 SYGVKD. This CDR3 has 15 amino acids. CDR3 DNA sequence: TGTGCCATCAAGGGTACTAGCGGAAGCACAGATACGCAGTATTTT. This sequence encodes CAIKGTSGSTDTQYF.

The chain carries TRBV7-2 and TRBJ1-5, with D uncertain. CDR1 and CDR2 from the germline V gene are SGHTA and FQGNSA. The CDR3 runs 13 residues. The V end lost 6 bases, the J end lost 1 base, and 7 bases lay between the germline ends. The CDR3 bases are TGTGCCAGCAGGCAGACAAGCAATCAGCCCCAGCATTTT. It codes for CASRQTSNQPQHF.

In its sample, this clonotype was seen a few times. The rearrangement links TRBV4-3 to TRBJ2-3; perhaps TRBD2 as D (5 bases). CDR1 and CDR2 (germline): LGHNA, YSLEER. The CDR3 totals 15 residues. V dropped 0 bases and J dropped 5 bases, with 12 bases sitting between them. The DNA for the CDR3 is TGCGCCAGCAGCCAAGATCGGGGTCCCGGAGATACGCAGTATTTT. Its translation: CASSQDRGPGDTQYF.

This clonotype was recorded a few times. The rearrangement joins TRBV12-3 or TRBV12-4 to TRBJ1-1; D unclear. The CDR3 is 12 residues long. The ends were cut back, 3 bases at V and 8 bases at J, with 10 bases in the middle. The CDR3 reads CASSFFGSEAFF. The CDR3 nucleotides read TGTGCCAGCAGTTTCTTTGGTAGCGAAGCTTTCTTT.

This clonotype was seen ten or more times. The chain has TRBV5-1 and TRBJ2-5; the D gene could be TRBD1 or TRBD2 (5 bases each). CDR3 length: 13 amino acids. Trimming removed 2 bases at V and 4 bases at J, with 9 bases between. Germline V gene sequence: CDR1 SGHRS, CDR2 YFSETQ. In DNA form, the CDR3 reads TGCGCCAGCAGCTTTGAGGGACGAGAGACCCAGTACTTC. Residues: CASSFEGRETQYF.

This clonotype showed up just a few times. Written as DNA, the CDR3 is TGCGCCAGCACCTTACGGGAACTGGGCAACACCGGGGAGCTGTTTTTT. It codes for CASTLRELGNTGELFF. The chain recombines TRBV5-1 with TRBJ2-2; D may be TRBD2 (5 bases). This CDR3 spans 16 amino acids. V dropped 6 bases and J dropped 2 bases, with 17 bases sitting between them. CDR1 and CDR2 (germline): SGHRS, YFSETQ. Variable domain in full (rest from reference TRBV5-1 and TRBJ2-2): KAGVTQTPRYLIKTRGQQVTLSCSPISGHRSVSWYQQTPGQGLQFLFEYFSETQRNKGNFPGRFSGRQFSNSRSEMNVSTLELGDSALYLCASTLRELGNTGELFFGEGSRLTVL.

The table lists this clonotype with a few counts. The rearrangement links TRBV5-1 to TRBJ2-5; 8 positions match TRBD2. Germline loops: CDR1 SGHRS, CDR2 YFSETQ. V lost 4 bases and J lost 7; bases outside the gene matches: 9. The CDR3 is 14 amino acids. CDR3: CASSPGLVIGTQYF. The DNA of the CDR3 is TGCGCCAGCAGCCCGGGACTAGTTATCGGGACCCAGTACTTC.

This clonotype was observed a handful of times. J is TRBJ1-2 and V is TRBV20-1, with 7 bases identical to TRBD1. V shed 8 bases, J shed 5 bases, and the junction held 23 bases outside the gene matches. CDR1 and CDR2 from the germline V gene are DFQATT and SNEGSKA (reference sequence). The CDR3 sequence is 17 residues long. CDR3 protein: CSTIPGQPLKAFYGYTF. CDR3 nucleotide sequence: TGCAGTACAATTCCGGGACAGCCATTAAAAGCCTTTTATGGCTACACCTTC.

The chain links TRBV12-3 or TRBV12-4 to TRBJ2-3; the match to TRBD2 covers 9 bases. This CDR3 comprises 18 residues. V trimming: 3 bases; J trimming: 2 bases; junction bases outside the gene matches: 12. This CDR3 is CASSLGRRGGGATDTQYF. CDR3 in DNA: TGTGCCAGCAGTTTGGGAAGACGGGGCGGGGGGGCCACAGATACGCAGTATTTT.

This clonotype was found a few times. This rearrangement joins TRBV18 to TRBJ2-3; possibly TRBD1 for D (5 bases). V shed 2 bases and J shed 1 base, with 10 bases lying between them. Germline V gives CDR1 KGHSH, CDR2 LQKENI. The length of the CDR3 is 15 residues. The CDR3: CASSPYGRGTDTQYF. The DNA for the CDR3 is TGTGCCAGCTCACCATATGGCAGGGGCACAGATACGCAGTATTTT.

A remark on this clonotype: One end of the junction is discordant with germline, which a read error may explain. This rearrangement joins TRBV7-9 to TRBJ1-6; 7 bases fit TRBD1. The germline V gene has CDR1 SEHNR and CDR2 FQNEAQ (reference sequence). The CDR3 runs to 16 residues. The CDR3 DNA sequence: TGTGCCAGCAGCCCCCCAGGGGGGGTGGGGTATTCACCCCTACACTTT. This codes for CASSPPGGVGYSPLHF.

The V and J genes are TRBV27 and TRBJ2-1, with D perhaps TRBD1 or TRBD2 (6 bases each). Germline CDR1 reads MNHEY; CDR2 reads SMNVEV (reference sequence). This CDR3 spans 13 amino acids. The V end was cut by 10 bases, the J end by 9 bases, with 19 bases between. Here the CDR3 DNA reads TGTGCCATCAAAGGTAGGGGGGCGGTTGAGCAGTTCTTC. This sequence encodes CAIKGRGAVEQFF.

The chain is built from TRBV10-3 and TRBJ1-2; tentatively, D is TRBD1 (5 bases). Trimming removed 3 bases from V and 5 bases from J, with 10 bases in between. This CDR3 is built from 13 residues. The germline CDR1 and CDR2 sequences are ENHRY and SYGVKD. In DNA, the CDR3 is TGTGCCATCAGTGACAAGGGGCGATATGGCTACACCTTC. It encodes CAISDKGRYGYTF.

The V gene is TRBV7-9, the J gene TRBJ1-4, with a possible D match to TRBD1 (5 bases). Trimming pared 0 bases from V and 7 bases from J, leaving 18 bases between. This CDR3 is 17 amino acids long. Germline CDR1 SEHNR, CDR2 FQNEAQ (reference sequence). This CDR3 reads CASSLAPGQGGSEKLFF. In DNA form, the CDR3 reads TGTGCCAGCAGCTTAGCGCCTGGCCAGGGAGGGAGTGAAAAACTGTTTTTT.

V and J are TRBV6-5 and TRBJ1-3; D possibly corresponds to TRBD1 (5 bases). The CDR3 runs 12 residues. The germline CDR1 and CDR2 sequences are MNHEY and SVGAGI. The CDR3 loop is CASSGAGDTIYF. CDR3 sequence (DNA): TGTGCGAGCTCTGGGGCTGGGGACACCATATATTTT.

This clonotype was counted ten times or more. V gene TRBV7-2 combines with J gene TRBJ1-2, with 8 bases lining up with TRBD1. J was trimmed by 8 bases and V by 5 bases; bases with no gene match: 7. The CDR3 is 13 amino acids. From germline, CDR1 is SGHTA and CDR2 FQGNSA. CDR3 nucleotides: TGTGCCAGCAGCGCACGACAGGGGTTGGGCTACACCTTC. Protein: CASSARQGLGYTF. Drawing the rest from reference TRBV7-2 and TRBJ1-2, the complete variable domain is GAGVSQSPSNKVTEKGKDVELRCDPISGHTALYWYRQSLGQGLEFLIYFQGNSAPDKSGLPSDRFSAERTGGSVSTLTIQRTQQEDSAVYLCASSARQGLGYTFGSGTRLTVV.

This clonotype was observed a handful of times. The rearrangement joins TRBV5-4 to TRBJ2-3, with 11 bases fitting TRBD2. The trim removed 2 bases at V and 1 base at J, leaving 6 bases unmatched. This CDR3 region has 17 residues. The germline V gene encodes CDR1 SGHNT and CDR2 YYREEE (reference sequence). CDR3 region: CASSFRLAGGGTDTQYF. Written as DNA, the CDR3 is TGTGCCAGCAGCTTTAGGCTAGCGGGGGGAGGCACAGATACGCAGTATTTT.

The genes are TRBV7-2 and TRBJ2-2; D possibly corresponds to TRBD2 (6 bases). Germline CDR1 SGHTA, CDR2 FQGNSA. The CDR3 is 16 residues long. Trimming shortened V by 3 bases and J by 6 bases, and 17 bases separated the two germline ends. As DNA, the CDR3 is TGTGCCAGCAGCTTCCGGGACTCAATGCCCGCCGGGGAGCTGTTTTTT. It translates to CASSFRDSMPAGELFF.

This chain uses TRBV5-1 with TRBJ2-1; D call uncertain. Germline V gene lookup returns CDR1 SGHRS and CDR2 YFSETQ. The CDR3 extends over 15 amino acids. V lost 4 bases and J lost 3, with 14 bases in between. The CDR3: CASSPDGPSYNEQFF. CDR3 sequence (DNA): TGCGCCAGCAGCCCGGACGGACCGAGCTACAATGAGCAGTTCTTC.

The chain's CDR3 is CASRLANYGYTF. CDR3 DNA sequence: TGTGCCAGCAGACTAGCTAACTATGGCTACACCTTC. The chain employs TRBV9 and TRBJ1-2; no firm D call. Germline-derived CDR1 and CDR2 are SGDLS and YYNGEE. The CDR3 has 12 residues. The germline V and J ends were trimmed by 5 bases and 0 bases, with 5 bases remaining between them.